Listed here are 5 T cell receptor beta chains from one sample, sequenced in a study of shared T cell receptors in the human thymus. The method was immunoSEQ multiplex PCR; TCRdb's version includes in-frame clones alone and lacks a portion of them. Of 700,000 or so clones in the sample, around 85% were seen once. The same specimen was also included in a second study, on human thymus T cells.

The sequencing sample was made of thymocytes. The receptors stem from a girl under three years old with a congenital heart defect.

This clone has more than one count but fewer than ten. V and J are TRBV30 and TRBJ1-2; D unresolved. Trimming removed 3 bases from V and 4 bases from J, with 18 bases in between. Germline values: CDR1 GTSNPN, CDR2 SVGIG (reference sequence). This CDR3 region has 15 residues. As DNA, the CDR3 is TGTGCCTGGAGGACAACTGGCGACGGTTTCTATGGCTACACCTTC. This codes for CAWRTTGDGFYGYTF.

V usage is TRBV28 and J usage is TRBJ2-7, with 9 bases lining up with TRBD1. The V gene's germline CDR1 is MDHEN and CDR2 SYDVKM. The CDR3 has 12 residues. V was clipped by 6 bases and J by 12 bases; unmatched bases: 9. CDR3 sequence (DNA): TGTGCCAGCAGCCACAAACACAGGGGGCTGTACTTC. Amino acids: CASSHKHRGLYF.

The chain is built from TRBV9 and TRBJ1-1, with a weak D call TRBD1 (6 bases). The germline V gene has CDR1 SGDLS and CDR2 YYNGEE. V lost 2 bases, J lost 4 bases, and 12 bases lay in between. The CDR3 has 14 amino acids. CDR3 coding DNA: TGTGCCAGCAGCGTGCACAGGGAGGGCACTGAAGCTTTCTTT. It translates to CASSVHREGTEAFF.

The chain combines TRBV7-9 with TRBJ2-7; D might be TRBD1 (9 bases). Trimming stripped 4 bases from V and 4 bases from J, with 20 bases between. Germline V CDR1 and CDR2: SEHNR, FQNEAQ (reference sequence). The CDR3 consists of 16 residues. The DNA for the CDR3 is TGTGCCAGCAGCTCGGGGGGGACAGGGACCCCATACGAGCAGTACTTC. It specifies CASSSGGTGTPYEQYF.

The chain carries TRBV5-1 and TRBJ1-2; D remains unclear. Germline V lookup: CDR1 SGHRS, CDR2 YFSETQ. The germline V and J ends were trimmed by 0 bases and 1 base, with 10 bases remaining between them. The CDR3 is 15 amino acids. The CDR3 here is CASSLDLRSNYGYTF. DNA for the CDR3: TGCGCCAGCAGCTTGGATCTGAGGAGTAACTATGGCTACACCTTC.